Shown below are 26 T cell receptor beta chains from a single sample sequenced in a study of response to subunit inactivated influenza vaccine (dated by TCRdb to 2016 to 2018). The library was prepared using RT-PCR. Sequencing was carried out with an Illumina HiSeq 2500. The public reads were quality trimmed at Q25 with fastp and then assembled into clones with MiXCR by TCRdb, keeping productive beta chains. Rows are combined by CDR3 protein, so each entry shows the most common genes and DNA. This sample is represented by about 540,000 distinct CDR3 sequences; roughly 25% of them were singletons. 2.5% to 3% of the sample is in the top ten clones. These data also formed part of another study, on T cells expressing NK-cell markers. The second study also describes: TCR beta cDNA libraries were prepared using 5'RACE template switching, which introduced a universal primer site and unique molecular identifiers.

The input for sequencing was CD4+ T cells sorted from PBMCs, taken about 12 days after vaccination. The origin of the receptors is a man between 50 and 59 years old who received an inactivated influenza vaccine. Donor details come from another sample of the same person, matched by shared clones.

As for this clonotype: The junction departs from germline at one end; a sequencing error may be responsible. The chain is built from TRBV6-5 and TRBJ2-1; D uncertain. CDR1 is MNHEY, CDR2 SVGAGI, per germline. This CDR3 spans 16 amino acids. CDR3 in DNA: TGTGCCAGCAGTTACTTACGAGATAACCACCCGAATGGGCAGTTCTTC. Translated: CASSYLRDNHPNGQFF.

V gene TRBV5-1 combines with J gene TRBJ2-1; 10 positions match TRBD2. This CDR3 has 17 amino acids. The germline gives CDR1 SGHRS, CDR2 YFSETQ. V was pared by 3 bases and J by 10 bases, with 16 bases of the junction left unmatched. CDR3 DNA sequence: TGCGCCAGCAGCTCCGCCTCATCTAGCGGGAGTGGCCGCGAGCAGTTCTTC. Its protein product is CASSSASSSGSGREQFF.

The V and J genes are TRBV3-1 and TRBJ2-1, with D perhaps TRBD2 (6 bases). This CDR3 has 14 amino acids. CDR1 and CDR2 (germline): LGHDT, YNNKEL (reference sequence). The V end lost 5 bases, the J end lost 7 bases, and 15 bases lay between the germline ends. The chain's CDR3 is CASSVHRRGNEQFF. The CDR3 bases are TGTGCCAGCAGCGTCCATAGGAGGGGAAATGAGCAGTTCTTC.

There are a few counts of this clonotype. V and J are TRBV5-1 and TRBJ2-7; the D gene is possibly TRBD1 (6 bases). The germline V and J ends were trimmed by 2 bases and 2 bases, with 11 bases remaining between them. Germline CDR1 reads SGHRS; CDR2 reads YFSETQ. This CDR3 has 14 amino acids. The CDR3, as DNA: TGCGCCAGCAGCTTCAGGGGTCCGACCTACGAGCAGTACTTC. It encodes CASSFRGPTYEQYF.

This clonotype was seen a handful of times. The rearrangement uses TRBV29-1 and TRBJ1-2; 8 positions match TRBD1. The CDR3 is 14 residues long. Unmatched junction bases numbered 16, after V lost 4 bases and J lost 12 bases. Germline values: CDR1 SQVTM, CDR2 ANQGSEA. The CDR3, as DNA: TGCAGCGTTGCTCTGATCGCAGGGGGCTTAGGCCACACCTTC. It specifies CSVALIAGGLGHTF.

The chain combines TRBV10-1 with TRBJ1-5, with unresolved D. Germline V gives CDR1 WNHNN, CDR2 SYGVQD (reference sequence). Trimming left V 5 bases short and J 4 bases short, with 9 bases between. This CDR3 region has 13 residues. CDR3 DNA sequence: TGCGCCAGCAGTCGAGGGATTAATCAGCCCCAGCATTTT. Protein sequence: CASSRGINQPQHF.

This clonotype was recorded at least ten times. V usage is TRBV12-3 or TRBV12-4 and J usage is TRBJ1-4; tentatively, D is TRBD1 (6 bases). V lost 3 bases, J lost 8 bases, and 13 bases lay in between. The CDR3 is made up of 14 amino acids. Here the CDR3 reads CASSLWGAQEKLFF. The CDR3 coding sequence is TGTGCCAGCAGTTTGTGGGGGGCGCAGGAAAAACTGTTTTTT.

CDR3 sequence: CASSAGTGGVRELFF. The CDR3, as DNA: TGTGCCAGCAGCGCCGGGACAGGGGGGGTAAGGGAGCTGTTTTTT. This chain joins TRBV7-2 and TRBJ2-2; 11 bases are a match to TRBD1. CDR3 size: 15 residues. Germline lookup yields CDR1 SGHTA and CDR2 FQGNSA. The J segment lost 9 bases and the V segment lost 5 bases, leaving 8 bases of the junction unmatched.

This clonotype appeared a few times. This chain joins TRBV7-8 and TRBJ2-2; 9 bases line up with TRBD2. Looked up from germline, CDR1 is SGHVS and CDR2 is FQNEAQ. The CDR3 covers 16 residues. V gave up 3 bases and J gave up 4 bases; unmatched junction bases: 6. This chain's CDR3 is CASSLVAGEVTGELFF. The CDR3 DNA reads as TGTGCCAGCAGCTTGGTAGCGGGAGAAGTCACCGGGGAGCTGTTTTTT. Supplemented by reference TRBV7-8 and TRBJ2-2, the full variable domain reads GAGVSQSPRYKVAKRGQDVALRCDPISGHVSLFWYQQALGQGPEFLTYFQNEAQLDKSGLPSDRFFAERPEGSVSTLKIQRTQQEDSAVYLCASSLVAGEVTGELFFGEGSRLTVL.

This chain joins TRBV9 and TRBJ2-2; TRBD1 aligns across 9 bases. The CDR3 contains 15 residues. Germline V gene sequence: CDR1 SGDLS, CDR2 YYNGEE. Trimming cost V 3 bases and J 6 bases; bases outside gene matches: 6. This CDR3 reads CASSESQGAPGELFF. DNA of the CDR3: TGTGCCAGCAGCGAATCACAGGGGGCGCCCGGGGAGCTGTTTTTT. Filled out from reference TRBV9 and TRBJ2-2, the complete variable domain reads DSGVTQTPKHLITATGQRVTLRCSPRSGDLSVYWYQQSLDQGLQFLIQYYNGEERAKGNILERFSAQQFPDLHSELNLSSLELGDSALYFCASSESQGAPGELFFGEGSRLTVL.

V and J are TRBV9 and TRBJ2-6; no reliable D call. This CDR3 contains 15 residues. The V and J ends lost 5 bases and 0 bases respectively, with 9 bases between them. Germline-derived CDR1 and CDR2 are SGDLS and YYNGEE. CDR3 sequence (DNA): TGTGCCAGCAGTGTACGGCCCTCTGGGGCCAACGTCCTGACTTTC. Encoded protein: CASSVRPSGANVLTF.

Of note for this clonotype: A read error may account for a junction end that differs from germline. This chain joins TRBV7-9 and TRBJ2-1, with unresolved D. The CDR3 covers 16 residues. CDR1 is SEHNR and CDR2 is FQNEAQ in the germline V gene (reference sequence). The CDR3 DNA sequence: TGTGCCAGCAGCTCTTCTCGGCATAAGGATCACAATGAGGAGTTCTTC. Residues: CASSSSRHKDHNEEFF.

The chain uses TRBV7-2 and TRBJ1-5, with 10 bases lining up with TRBD1. The V segment lost 8 bases and the J segment 5 bases; nucleotides outside the gene matches: 9. Germline-derived CDR1 and CDR2 are SGHTA and FQGNSA. This CDR3 has 15 residues. The CDR3 spells CASGTTGGVYQPQHF. CDR3 nucleotides: TGTGCCAGCGGCACGACAGGGGGCGTATATCAGCCCCAGCATTTT.

V usage is TRBV2 and J usage is TRBJ2-7; TRBD1 might be the D (6 bases). CDR3 length: 13 amino acids. Germline V gives CDR1 SNHLY, CDR2 FYNNEI. Trimming removed 6 bases at V and 2 bases at J, with 11 bases between. CDR3 nucleotide sequence: TGTGCCAGCAGAGCGGACAGTGCCTACGAGCAGTACTTC. It codes for CASRADSAYEQYF.

The chain is built from TRBV6-1 and TRBJ1-6, with D uncertain. CDR1 is MNHNS, CDR2 SASEGT, per germline. The V end lost 5 bases, the J end lost 7 bases, and 9 bases lay between the germline ends. The CDR3 sequence is 13 residues long. CDR3 in DNA: TGTGCCAGCAGTCGGGGAGGGAATTCACCCCTCCACTTT. This gives the protein CASSRGGNSPLHF.

This chain joins TRBV12-3 or TRBV12-4 and TRBJ2-3, with 15 nucleotides matching TRBD2. CDR3 length: 18 amino acids. Trimming cost V 4 bases and J 6 bases; bases outside gene matches: 11. The DNA of the CDR3 is TGTGCCAGCAGTTCGCCCGCGGGACTAGCGGGGGGTGGGGATACGCAGTATTTT. It codes for CASSSPAGLAGGGDTQYF.

J is TRBJ1-5 and V is TRBV7-2; D perhaps matches TRBD1 (6 bases). The germline CDR1 and CDR2 sequences are SGHTA and FQGNSA. V was shortened by 1 base and J by 10 bases, with 11 bases between the two germline ends. The CDR3 has 13 residues. The CDR3 coding sequence is TGTGCCAGCAGCTTAGGGGGGCGAGGTCCCCAGCATTTT. This encodes CASSLGGRGPQHF.

The chain combines TRBV6-2 or TRBV6-3 with TRBJ1-1; D remains unclear. Trimming took 2 bases from V and 5 from J, leaving 12 bases between them. Per the germline V gene, CDR1 is MNHEY and CDR2 is SVGEGT. This CDR3 contains 14 residues. CDR3 protein: CASSYVAGRTEAFF. The CDR3 DNA reads as TGTGCCAGCAGTTACGTGGCGGGCAGGACTGAAGCTTTCTTT.

This clonotype was counted between two and nine times. This chain joins TRBV5-6 and TRBJ2-1; D unresolved. Trimming removed 5 bases from V and 7 bases from J, with 13 bases in between. In germline, CDR1 is SGHDT, CDR2 YYEEEE. The CDR3 is 13 residues long. The CDR3 DNA reads TGTGCCAGCAGGGCCGGACCGAGAAATGAGCAGTTCTTC. Translated: CASRAGPRNEQFF.

The chain combines TRBV10-3 with TRBJ2-2, with 15 bases matching TRBD2. The CDR3 is made up of 19 amino acids. J was trimmed by 1 base and V by 4 bases; bases with no gene match: 7. Per germline, CDR1 ENHRY and CDR2 SYGVKD. CDR3 sequence (DNA): TGTGCCATCAGTGGGCGGACTAGCGGGAGGGCCCGGAACACCGGGGAGCTGTTTTTT. The encoded protein is CAISGRTSGRARNTGELFF.

The table lists this clonotype with a few counts. The chain employs TRBV7-2 and TRBJ2-2; 7 positions match TRBD2. Per germline, CDR1 SGHTA and CDR2 FQGNSA. This CDR3 region has 15 residues. Trimming removed 5 bases from V and 5 bases from J; junction bases left unmatched: 8. CDR3 region: CASSPRDYRTGELFF. DNA of the CDR3: TGTGCCAGCAGCCCCCGGGACTATCGTACCGGGGAGCTGTTTTTT.

This clonotype was detected only a few times. The genes are TRBV12-3 or TRBV12-4 and TRBJ2-3, with 8 bases identical to TRBD1. The CDR3 runs to 15 residues. V gave up 7 bases and J gave up 3 bases; unmatched junction bases: 9. The CDR3 spells CASNSGQGATDTQYF. For the CDR3, the DNA is TGTGCCAGCAACTCAGGGCAGGGGGCGACAGATACGCAGTATTTT.

This clonotype appeared many times. The rearrangement joins TRBV29-1 to TRBJ2-1; 8 bases are a match to TRBD1. Trimming removed 6 bases from V and 5 bases from J; junction bases left unmatched: 6. CDR1 SQVTM and CDR2 ANQGSEA come from the germline V gene. The CDR3 covers 13 residues. The CDR3 nucleotides read TGCAGCGTCGGGGACAGGAGGAACAATGAGCAGTTCTTC. Protein product: CSVGDRRNNEQFF.

CDR3 sequence: CASSAGTGWQETQYF. CDR3 DNA sequence: TGTGCCAGCAGCGCCGGGACAGGGTGGCAAGAGACCCAGTACTTC. This chain uses TRBV9 with TRBJ2-5; the match to TRBD1 covers 9 bases. Trimming removed 3 bases from V and 2 bases from J; junction bases left unmatched: 5. Looked up from germline, CDR1 is SGDLS and CDR2 is YYNGEE. CDR3 size: 15 residues.

The J gene is TRBJ1-1, the V gene TRBV9, with 10 bases aligning to TRBD1. The length of the CDR3 is 17 residues. The V gene's germline CDR1 is SGDLS and CDR2 YYNGEE. V shed 2 bases, J shed 6 bases, and the junction held 13 bases outside the gene matches. The CDR3 DNA follows: TGTGCCAGCAGCGTCAGAAGAGGGACAGGGGATGGTGCTGAAGCTTTCTTT. This translates into CASSVRRGTGDGAEAFF.

This chain joins TRBV7-9 and TRBJ2-3, with 13 bases that match TRBD2. The length of the CDR3 is 16 residues. The germline V gene encodes CDR1 SEHNR and CDR2 FQNEAQ (reference sequence). The trim removed 4 bases at V and 6 bases at J, leaving 7 bases unmatched. The CDR3 region has the DNA TGTGCCAGCAGCTACGCGGGACTAGCGGGGTCGGATACGCAGTATTTT. Its protein product is CASSYAGLAGSDTQYF.